A single sample gave rise to the 5 T cell receptor beta chains below, sequenced in a study of preoperative IRX-2 immunotherapy in early breast cancer (dated by TCRdb to the late 2010s). Library prep was done by the immunoSEQ multiplex PCR assay. The table comes from immuneACCESS by way of TCRdb, which keeps in-frame sequences with V and J called. Part of the clones is missing from these tables; in studies checked, under half for an unresolved V gene and the rest for unknown reasons. Here the sample has about 89,000 clones; about nine tenths occur a single time. The ten largest clones take up roughly 2% of the sample. Interpreted using the paper, the treatment or condition label stands for: preoperative locoregional IRX-2 cytokine immunotherapy. Sample: tumor tissue, taken after IRX-2 immunotherapy. The receptors originated from a human donor with breast cancer.

The V and J genes are TRBV5-1 and TRBJ2-3; possible D gene TRBD1, 5 bases. The germline V and J ends were trimmed by 0 bases and 0 bases, with 8 bases remaining between them. This CDR3 has 15 amino acids. CDR1 and CDR2 (germline): SGHRS, YFSETQ. CDR3 DNA: TGCGCCAGCAGCTTGGGGGGCCTAAGCACAGATACGCAGTATTTT. This translates into CASSLGGLSTDTQYF.

This clone was detected only once. As DNA, the CDR3 is TGTGCCAGTAGTATTGATAAGGATCAGCCCCAGCATTTT. Translation gives CASSIDKDQPQHF. The chain uses TRBV19 and TRBJ1-5, with D hard to call. Per the germline V gene, CDR1 is LNHDA and CDR2 is SQIVND (reference sequence). Trimming removed 3 bases at V and 5 bases at J, with 8 bases between. There are 13 residues in the CDR3.

This clone was found a few times. The J gene is TRBJ2-3, the V gene TRBV11-3; TRBD2 matches at 8 bases. V dropped 5 bases and J dropped 4; count of bases not matched to a gene: 5. The CDR3 totals 14 residues. Germline V lookup: CDR1 SGHNT, CDR2 YENEEA. The CDR3 region has the DNA TGTGCCAGCAGCCCGGGGGGGCGCTCAGATACGCAGTATTTT. Protein sequence: CASSPGGRSDTQYF.

The chain employs TRBV15 and TRBJ2-7, with 7 bases that match TRBD1. Germline loops: CDR1 LNHNV, CDR2 YYDKDF (reference sequence). There are 15 residues in the CDR3. The ends lost 1 base at V and 5 bases at J; junction bases unmatched: 8. The CDR3 DNA is TGTGCCACCAGCAGAGGACAGGGCGGTGGGAACGAGCAGTACTTC. This gives the protein CATSRGQGGGNEQYF.

The rearrangement uses TRBV19 and TRBJ2-1; D perhaps matches TRBD2 (6 bases). This CDR3 contains 19 residues. Germline lookup yields CDR1 LNHDA and CDR2 SQIVND (reference sequence). V was pared by 3 bases and J by 5 bases, with 26 bases between. The CDR3 region is CASSIQEGRRAKGHNEQFF. CDR3 coding DNA: TGTGCCAGTAGTATCCAGGAGGGGCGGCGGGCTAAAGGGCACAATGAGCAGTTCTTC.